This record covers a single T cell receptor (beta chain). The data are from a study of response to subunit inactivated influenza vaccine. Using its own MiXCR run on the RT-PCR reads, TCRdb lists one record per CDR3 protein. In the table there are almost 600,000 distinct CDR3 sequences, about 14% of which are singletons. This CDR3 comprises 12 residues. V was pared by 5 bases and J by 9 bases, with 3 bases of the junction left unmatched. This sample comprised PBMCs from blood, obtained roughly 12 days after vaccination. The sequence was obtained from a man aged 50 to 60 who received an inactivated influenza vaccine. V and J are TRBV12-3 or TRBV12-4 and TRBJ2-1; 8 bases fit TRBD1. The CDR3 DNA is TGTGCCAGCAGTGCAGGGGGCCTTGAGCAGTTCTTC. As protein: CASSAGGLEQFF.